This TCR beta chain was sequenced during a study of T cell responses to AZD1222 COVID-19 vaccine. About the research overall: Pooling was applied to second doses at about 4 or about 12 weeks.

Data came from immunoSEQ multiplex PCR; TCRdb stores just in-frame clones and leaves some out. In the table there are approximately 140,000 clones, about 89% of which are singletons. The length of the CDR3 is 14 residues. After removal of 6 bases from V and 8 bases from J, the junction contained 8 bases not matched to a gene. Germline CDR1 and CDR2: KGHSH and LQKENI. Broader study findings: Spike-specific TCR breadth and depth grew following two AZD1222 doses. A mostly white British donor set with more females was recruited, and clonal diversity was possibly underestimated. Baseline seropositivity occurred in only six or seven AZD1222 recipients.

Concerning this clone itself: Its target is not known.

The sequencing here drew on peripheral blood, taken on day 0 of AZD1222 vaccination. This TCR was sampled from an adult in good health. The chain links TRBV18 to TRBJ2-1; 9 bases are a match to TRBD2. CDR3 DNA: TGTGCCAGCTCCCCGGCGGGAGGGCCGCATGAGCAGTTCTTC. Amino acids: CASSPAGGPHEQFF.